Below are 25 T cell receptor beta chains sequenced from a single sample in a study of shared clonotypes between healthy human individuals. Sequencing was performed with immunoSEQ multiplex PCR; in TCRdb, only in-frame clones are kept and a portion is missing. The sample has 2 million to 3 million clones; around nine tenths are singletons. The sample was naive CD4+ T cells sorted from blood. Documented subset: CD45RA+ positively selected. These receptors were collected from a man aged 18 to 30 in good health.

A word on this clone: This sample also contains other DNA sequences that code for the same CDR3. The CDR3 DNA sequence: TGCGCCAGCAGCTTGCAGGGTGGGGAAAAACTGTTTTTT. This codes for CASSLQGGEKLFF. J is TRBJ1-4 and V is TRBV5-1; tentative D call: TRBD1 (5 bases). The germline CDR1 and CDR2 sequences are SGHRS and YFSETQ. The CDR3 runs to 13 residues. V lost 1 base, J lost 8 bases, and 9 bases lay in between.

The chain has TRBV27 and TRBJ2-6; 9 bases match TRBD1. The CDR3 has 17 amino acids. The J segment lost 0 bases and the V segment lost 4 bases, leaving 4 bases of the junction unmatched. Germline CDR1 MNHEY, CDR2 SMNVEV (reference sequence). The CDR3 sequence: CASSSGTGRSGANVLTF. The CDR3 DNA reads as TGTGCCAGCAGTTCTGGGACAGGGCGCTCTGGGGCCAACGTCCTGACTTTC.

V and J are TRBV19 and TRBJ2-5, with D possibly being TRBD1 (6 bases). Germline CDR1 is LNHDA and CDR2 is SQIVND (reference sequence). This CDR3 has 15 amino acids. The V and J ends lost 4 bases and 1 base respectively, with 13 bases between them. CDR3 DNA: TGTGCCAGTAGTAGAGAGACAGGAAGCCAAGAGACCCAGTACTTC. It encodes CASSRETGSQETQYF.

The chain has TRBV19 and TRBJ2-3, with 12 bases lining up with TRBD2. Germline V gene sequence: CDR1 LNHDA, CDR2 SQIVND (reference sequence). Trimming cost V 6 bases and J 4 bases; bases outside gene matches: 8. This CDR3 contains 16 residues. The CDR3 is CASRPGTSGRADTQYF. The CDR3 region has the DNA TGTGCCAGTAGGCCTGGGACTAGCGGGCGTGCAGATACGCAGTATTTT.

The rearrangement joins TRBV9 to TRBJ2-2; TRBD2 matches at 10 bases. This CDR3 spans 16 amino acids. Germline CDR1 and CDR2: SGDLS and YYNGEE. V shed 4 bases and J 1 base; nucleotides not matched to a gene: 4. The CDR3 loop reads CASSPGLAENTGELFF. DNA of the CDR3: TGTGCCAGCAGCCCCGGACTAGCGGAGAACACCGGGGAGCTGTTTTTT.

Concerning this clone itself: Other nucleotide sequences from this sample produce the same CDR3. The genes are TRBV5-1 and TRBJ2-7, with no clear D. CDR1 is SGHRS and CDR2 is YFSETQ in the germline V gene. The V gene lost 4 bases and the J gene lost 0 bases, with 11 bases spanning the gap. The CDR3 is 14 amino acids. CDR3 bases: TGCGCCAGCAGCCCGGGTAGGAGCTCCTACGAGCAGTACTTC. It is translated as CASSPGRSSYEQYF.

This chain connects TRBV10-1 to TRBJ2-5; 7 bases fit TRBD1. Germline values: CDR1 WNHNN, CDR2 SYGVQD (reference sequence). Unmatched junction bases numbered 2, after V lost 0 bases and J lost 4 bases. This CDR3 spans 14 amino acids. The CDR3 here is CASSESTGLETQYF. DNA of the CDR3: TGCGCCAGCAGTGAGTCGACAGGGCTAGAGACCCAGTACTTC.

This sequence joins TRBV10-3 and TRBJ2-1; 11 bases fit TRBD2. Germline V lookup: CDR1 ENHRY, CDR2 SYGVKD. Trimming removed 0 bases from V and 1 base from J; junction bases left unmatched: 11. This CDR3 comprises 20 residues. The CDR3 DNA sequence: TGTGCCATCAGTGAGTCGACTAGCGGGAAAAAGGGGTGGTCCTACAATGAGCAGTTCTTC. Translation: CAISESTSGKKGWSYNEQFF.

The chain recombines TRBV7-6 with TRBJ2-2; TRBD2 aligns across 12 bases. The junction had 8 bases not matched to a gene; V was cut back by 3 bases and J by 0 bases. CDR1 is SGHVS and CDR2 is FNYEAQ in the germline V gene. The CDR3 is made up of 19 amino acids. The CDR3 nucleotides are TGTGCCAGCAGCTTTCTAGCGGGAGGGCCTCCGGCGAACACCGGGGAGCTGTTTTTT. Its protein product is CASSFLAGGPPANTGELFF. The variable domain in full, with the rest retrieved from reference TRBV7-6 and TRBJ2-2, is GAGVSQSPRYKVTKRGQDVALRCDPISGHVSLYWYRQALGQGPEFLTYFNYEAQQDKSGLPNDRFSAERPEGSISTLTIQRTEQRDSAMYRCASSFLAGGPPANTGELFFGEGSRLTVL.

The chain joins TRBV5-1 to TRBJ2-3, with 8 bases that match TRBD1. The CDR3 totals 16 residues. Losses at the gene ends were 2 bases for V and 0 bases for J; bases not matched to a gene: 5. Germline V gene sequence: CDR1 SGHRS, CDR2 YFSETQ. The CDR3 coding sequence is TGCGCCAGCAGCTTCACAGGGGGAGTGAGCACAGATACGCAGTATTTT. Translating it yields CASSFTGGVSTDTQYF. Filled out from reference TRBV5-1 and TRBJ2-3, the complete variable domain reads KAGVTQTPRYLIKTRGQQVTLSCSPISGHRSVSWYQQTPGQGLQFLFEYFSETQRNKGNFPGRFSGRQFSNSRSEMNVSTLELGDSALYLCASSFTGGVSTDTQYFGPGTRLTVL.

The rearrangement uses TRBV28 and TRBJ1-4; no clear D gene. Germline CDR1 is MDHEN and CDR2 is SYDVKM. Trimming stripped 6 bases from V and 0 bases from J, with 11 bases between. The CDR3 extends over 15 amino acids. For the CDR3, the DNA is TGTGCCAGCAGCTTGGCCAGGACAACTAATGAAAAACTGTTTTTT. Translation gives CASSLARTTNEKLFF.

There are a few counts of this clone. Compared with germline, one end of the junction differs, possibly owing to a read error. This chain joins TRBV30 and TRBJ1-1; TRBD1 might be the D (5 bases). The germline gives CDR1 GTSNPN, CDR2 SVGIG (reference sequence). There are 13 residues in the CDR3. The CDR3 sequence: CAWSLSGNAEAFF. In DNA, the CDR3 is TGTGCCTGGAGCTTGTCAGGGAACGCTGAAGCTTTCTTT.

The chain is built from TRBV19 and TRBJ2-7, with D tentatively TRBD1 (6 bases). The CDR3 has 14 amino acids. Trimming pared 5 bases from V and 1 base from J, leaving 12 bases between. Germline V gives CDR1 LNHDA, CDR2 SQIVND (reference sequence). CDR3 DNA sequence: TGTGCCAGTAGTTCACTGACAGGATCCTACGAGCAGTACTTC. The encoded protein is CASSSLTGSYEQYF.

J is TRBJ2-7 and V is TRBV7-8, with 7 bases matching TRBD1. The V gene end was trimmed by 5 bases and the J gene end by 2 bases; junction bases not matched to a gene: 3. Germline V lookup: CDR1 SGHVS, CDR2 FQNEAQ. The CDR3 extends over 13 amino acids. CDR3 protein: CASSRGQPYEQYF. For the CDR3, the DNA is TGTGCCAGCAGCCGGGGACAGCCCTACGAGCAGTACTTC.

This chain connects TRBV11-2 to TRBJ1-1; D is unresolved. Deletions cut 2 bases from V and 5 bases from J, with 9 bases between. Germline CDR1 SGHAT, CDR2 FQNNGV. This CDR3 comprises 13 residues. The CDR3 bases are TGTGCCAGCAGCTTATTGCGTGGGACTGAAGCTTTCTTT. Protein: CASSLLRGTEAFF. The whole variable domain, filled in from reference TRBV11-2 and TRBJ1-1, reads EAGVAQSPRYKIIEKRQSVAFWCNPISGHATLYWYQQILGQGPKLLIQFQNNGVVDDSQLPKDRFSAERLKGVDSTLKIQPAKLEDSAVYLCASSLLRGTEAFFGQGTRLTVV.

The rearrangement joins TRBV27 to TRBJ2-2; D not resolved. Germline CDR1 MNHEY, CDR2 SMNVEV (reference sequence). The CDR3 has 14 amino acids. V lost 0 bases, J lost 4 bases, and 6 bases lay in between. The CDR3 DNA reads as TGTGCCAGCAGTTTATCAGGAGTCACCGGGGAGCTGTTTTTT. This codes for CASSLSGVTGELFF.

The genes are TRBV7-9 and TRBJ2-7, with 7 positions matching TRBD1. The CDR3 has 14 residues. V was clipped by 7 bases and J by 3 bases; unmatched bases: 9. Germline loops: CDR1 SEHNR, CDR2 FQNEAQ (reference sequence). The CDR3 DNA follows: TGTGCCAGCAACCGGGACAGAGATAACTACGAGCAGTACTTC. The encoded protein is CASNRDRDNYEQYF.

This chain connects TRBV7-3 to TRBJ2-3; D gene ambiguous. From germline, CDR1 is SGHTA and CDR2 FQGTGA. V lost 5 bases and J lost 4, with 10 bases in between. CDR3 size: 13 residues. The CDR3 sequence: CASSRRAPDTQYF. For the CDR3, the DNA is TGTGCCAGCAGCCGAAGGGCCCCAGATACGCAGTATTTT.

This clone has only one observation. This sequence joins TRBV7-8 and TRBJ2-7; perhaps TRBD2 as D (5 bases). Germline values: CDR1 SGHVS, CDR2 FQNEAQ. The CDR3 is 14 amino acids. Deletions cut 1 base from V and 3 bases from J, with 10 bases between. The CDR3 bases are TGTGCCAGCAGCTTAGTTTCCGGGGTCTACGAGCAGTACTTC. Amino acid sequence: CASSLVSGVYEQYF.

This chain joins TRBV7-8 and TRBJ1-2; D call uncertain. From germline, CDR1 is SGHVS and CDR2 FQNEAQ. CDR3 size: 14 residues. With 1 base removed from V and 4 bases from J, the gap between germline ends came to 10 bases. CDR3 region: CASSLEGDSYGYTF. The CDR3 DNA follows: TGTGCCAGCAGCTTAGAGGGAGATTCCTATGGCTACACCTTC.

The rearrangement uses TRBV9 and TRBJ1-4, with 7 bases that match TRBD1. Trimming at V came to 4 bases and at J to 2 bases, leaving 5 bases not matched to a gene. CDR1 is SGDLS, CDR2 YYNGEE, per germline. There are 15 residues in the CDR3. The CDR3: CASSQGVETNEKLFF. In DNA, the CDR3 is TGTGCCAGCAGCCAGGGGGTCGAGACTAATGAAAAACTGTTTTTT.

This clone appeared a single time. This chain joins TRBV6-5 and TRBJ2-4; 7 nucleotides agree with TRBD1. After removal of 10 bases from V and 4 bases from J, the junction contained 7 bases not matched to a gene. This CDR3 contains 13 residues. Germline values: CDR1 MNHEY, CDR2 SVGAGI. For the CDR3, the DNA is TGTGCCATCATCGGGACAGCAAAAAACATTCAGTACTTC. It codes for CAIIGTAKNIQYF.

The chain recombines TRBV7-2 with TRBJ2-6, with D tentatively TRBD1 or TRBD2 (6 bases each). Trimming removed 8 bases from V and 2 bases from J, with 13 bases in between. Per germline, CDR1 SGHTA and CDR2 FQGNSA. This CDR3 contains 15 residues. The CDR3: CASRGQGAGANVLTF. CDR3 DNA sequence: TGTGCCAGCCGGGGGCAGGGAGCTGGGGCCAACGTCCTGACTTTC.

The chain links TRBV6-5 to TRBJ2-1; tentatively, D is TRBD2 (5 bases). V was cut by 2 bases and J by 9 bases, with 8 bases left in between. Germline V gene sequence: CDR1 MNHEY, CDR2 SVGAGI. The CDR3 consists of 12 residues. CDR3 protein: CASSYPAGEQFF. The DNA of the CDR3 is TGTGCCAGCAGTTACCCCGCGGGTGAGCAGTTCTTC.

This clone was seen a single time. For the CDR3, the DNA is TGTGCCAGCAGCTTTCCGTCGAACACTGAAGCTTTCTTT. Translated, it gives CASSFPSNTEAFF. The genes are TRBV11-2 and TRBJ1-1, with D uncertain. Trimming removed 3 bases from V and 1 base from J, with 6 bases in between. This CDR3 is built from 13 residues. Germline values: CDR1 SGHAT, CDR2 FQNNGV.